A selection of T cell receptor beta chains follows, all from one sample in a study of blood T cell repertoires in COVID-19. Method: immunoSEQ multiplex PCR; TCRdb's copy keeps in-frame clones and lacks some. This table has 110,000 or so clones, about 88% appearing once. The sequenced material came from peripheral blood. The receptors come from a woman aged 70 to 79 who had recovered from COVID-19. Each CDR3 is given with its conserved first and last residue. The D gene is left open where the match is weak.

cdr3_length: 14; d_call: .; v_call: TRBV2; j_call: TRBJ1-5; cdr3_aa: CASSDQGLTSARHF
cdr3_length: 15; d_call: TRBD1; v_call: TRBV28; j_call: TRBJ2-1; cdr3_aa: CASRTGTGSYNEQFF
cdr3_length: 15; d_call: .; v_call: TRBV7-3; j_call: TRBJ2-1; cdr3_aa: CASSLQGGSYNEQFF
cdr3_length: 17; d_call: TRBD2; v_call: TRBV7-8; j_call: TRBJ2-1; cdr3_aa: CASSPLMAGGLDDEQFF
cdr3_length: 15; d_call: .; v_call: TRBV27; j_call: TRBJ1-5; cdr3_aa: CASSPRTEFNQPQHF
cdr3_length: 13; d_call: .; v_call: TRBV6-5; j_call: TRBJ1-1; cdr3_aa: CASSIYRSGEAFF
cdr3_length: 14; d_call: TRBD2; v_call: TRBV18; j_call: TRBJ2-5; cdr3_aa: CASSPGTIQETQYF
cdr3_length: 14; d_call: .; v_call: TRBV5-6; j_call: TRBJ1-3; cdr3_aa: CASSLAGAGNTIYF
cdr3_length: 15; d_call: TRBD2; v_call: TRBV19; j_call: TRBJ2-7; cdr3_aa: CASRDSGSIAYEQYF
cdr3_length: 15; d_call: .; v_call: TRBV7-3; j_call: TRBJ2-5; cdr3_aa: CASNINGAARETQYF
cdr3_length: 13; d_call: .; v_call: TRBV6-2/TRBV6-3; j_call: TRBJ2-5; cdr3_aa: CASSRSPGETQYF
cdr3_length: 15; d_call: .; v_call: TRBV6-4; j_call: TRBJ1-1; cdr3_aa: CASSSEVGASTEAFF
cdr3_length: 14; d_call: .; v_call: TRBV4-1; j_call: TRBJ2-7; cdr3_aa: CASSRGTATYEQYF
cdr3_length: 14; d_call: .; v_call: TRBV21-1; j_call: TRBJ2-1; cdr3_aa: CASSKGPGLDEQFF
cdr3_length: 12; d_call: .; v_call: TRBV30; j_call: TRBJ1-2; cdr3_aa: CAWSVGVHGYTF
cdr3_length: 16; d_call: .; v_call: TRBV7-8; j_call: TRBJ2-7; cdr3_aa: CASSIEALTSTYEQYF
cdr3_length: 11; d_call: .; v_call: TRBV7-9; j_call: TRBJ2-5; cdr3_aa: CASASGETQYF
cdr3_length: 14; d_call: .; v_call: TRBV30; j_call: TRBJ1-5; cdr3_aa: CAWSDYLGNQPQHF
cdr3_length: 15; d_call: .; v_call: TRBV6-2/TRBV6-3; j_call: TRBJ2-2; cdr3_aa: CASSYSSPNTGELFF
cdr3_length: 14; d_call: .; v_call: TRBV6-5; j_call: TRBJ2-7; cdr3_aa: CASKLVVGAYEQYF
cdr3_length: 14; d_call: .; v_call: TRBV6-2/TRBV6-3; j_call: TRBJ1-5; cdr3_aa: CASSYYAAGQPQHF
cdr3_length: 13; d_call: TRBD1; v_call: TRBV29-1; j_call: TRBJ1-2; cdr3_aa: CSVADRGLYGYTF
cdr3_length: 14; d_call: .; v_call: TRBV6-2/TRBV6-3; j_call: TRBJ2-3; cdr3_aa: CASSYGQGTDTQYF
cdr3_length: 16; d_call: TRBD1; v_call: TRBV5-6; j_call: TRBJ1-4; cdr3_aa: CASSLRRTGGYEKLFF
cdr3_length: 17; d_call: .; v_call: TRBV4-3; j_call: TRBJ2-4; cdr3_aa: CASSQGAQSSIQNIQYF
cdr3_length: 15; d_call: .; v_call: TRBV4-3; j_call: TRBJ2-2; cdr3_aa: CASSQVQGNTGELFF
cdr3_length: 16; d_call: .; v_call: TRBV18; j_call: TRBJ1-5; cdr3_aa: CASSPGGGLGNQPQHF
cdr3_length: 16; d_call: TRBD1; v_call: TRBV5-6; j_call: TRBJ2-5; cdr3_aa: CASSLGGQDFLETQYF
cdr3_length: 16; d_call: .; v_call: TRBV6-6; j_call: TRBJ2-7; cdr3_aa: CASSSPGSQTMREQYF
cdr3_length: 14; d_call: .; v_call: TRBV7-3; j_call: TRBJ2-5; cdr3_aa: CASSRDGRSETQYF
cdr3_length: 13; d_call: .; v_call: TRBV14; j_call: TRBJ2-1; cdr3_aa: CASSRESGNEQFF
cdr3_length: 13; d_call: TRBD1; v_call: TRBV20-1; j_call: TRBJ1-5; cdr3_aa: CSASRQGDQPQHF
cdr3_length: 14; d_call: .; v_call: TRBV29-1; j_call: TRBJ1-2; cdr3_aa: CSVEGRPHSYGYTF
cdr3_length: 14; d_call: .; v_call: TRBV6-2/TRBV6-3; j_call: TRBJ2-7; cdr3_aa: CASSHWDNSYEQYF
cdr3_length: 17; d_call: TRBD2; v_call: TRBV5-1; j_call: TRBJ2-1; cdr3_aa: CASSGTSGRQAYNEQFF
cdr3_length: 15; d_call: TRBD2; v_call: TRBV28; j_call: TRBJ2-3; cdr3_aa: CASSLSGSGTDTQYF
cdr3_length: 15; d_call: TRBD1; v_call: TRBV9; j_call: TRBJ1-1; cdr3_aa: CASSTGGNMNTEAFF
cdr3_length: 17; d_call: .; v_call: TRBV7-2; j_call: TRBJ2-2; cdr3_aa: CASSLVGGRAGAGELFF
cdr3_length: 15; d_call: TRBD2; v_call: TRBV7-2; j_call: TRBJ2-3; cdr3_aa: CASRFGLAGEDTQYF
cdr3_length: 14; d_call: .; v_call: TRBV12-5; j_call: TRBJ2-1; cdr3_aa: CASARGSLYNEQFF
cdr3_length: 16; d_call: TRBD2; v_call: TRBV18; j_call: TRBJ2-3; cdr3_aa: CASSPMPSGVSDTQYF
cdr3_length: 13; d_call: .; v_call: TRBV12-5; j_call: TRBJ1-1; cdr3_aa: CASGLAVDTEAFF
cdr3_length: 14; d_call: .; v_call: TRBV11-3; j_call: TRBJ1-1; cdr3_aa: CASSPGEGNTEAFF
cdr3_length: 16; d_call: .; v_call: TRBV18; j_call: TRBJ2-3; cdr3_aa: CASSPPSRGSTDTQYF
cdr3_length: 15; d_call: TRBD1; v_call: TRBV13; j_call: TRBJ2-7; cdr3_aa: CASSLGRDSYYEQYF
cdr3_length: 16; d_call: .; v_call: TRBV28; j_call: TRBJ2-3; cdr3_aa: CASIPLGGLGTDTQYF
cdr3_length: 16; d_call: .; v_call: TRBV6-2/TRBV6-3; j_call: TRBJ2-5; cdr3_aa: CASSPRQGRGQETQYF
cdr3_length: 15; d_call: TRBD1; v_call: TRBV5-6; j_call: TRBJ1-2; cdr3_aa: CASSLMGQDNYGYTF
cdr3_length: 13; d_call: .; v_call: TRBV29-1; j_call: TRBJ2-5; cdr3_aa: CSVGRGWQETQYF